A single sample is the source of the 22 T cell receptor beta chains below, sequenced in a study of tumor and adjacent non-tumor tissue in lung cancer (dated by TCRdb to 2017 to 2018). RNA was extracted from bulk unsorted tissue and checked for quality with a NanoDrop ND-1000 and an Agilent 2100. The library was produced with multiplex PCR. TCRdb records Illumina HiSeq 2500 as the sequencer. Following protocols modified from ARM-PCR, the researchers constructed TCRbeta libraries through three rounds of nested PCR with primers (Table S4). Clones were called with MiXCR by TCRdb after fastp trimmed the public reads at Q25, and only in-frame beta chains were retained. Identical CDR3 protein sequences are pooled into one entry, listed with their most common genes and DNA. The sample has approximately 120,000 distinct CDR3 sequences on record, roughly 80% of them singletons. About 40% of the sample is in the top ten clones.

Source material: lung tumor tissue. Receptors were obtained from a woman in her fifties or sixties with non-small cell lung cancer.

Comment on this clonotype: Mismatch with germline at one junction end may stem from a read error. The CDR3 sequence: CASSTGTSWIVGQFF. For the CDR3, the DNA is TGTGCCAGCAGTACCGGGACTAGCTGGATTGTTGGGCAGTTCTTT. The chain employs TRBV11-3 and TRBJ2-1, with 9 bases identical to TRBD2. This CDR3 contains 15 residues. From germline, CDR1 is SGHNT and CDR2 YENEEA. The variable domain in full, with the rest retrieved from reference TRBV11-3 and TRBJ2-1, is EAGVVQSPRYKIIEKKQPVAFWCNPISGHNTLYWYLQNLGQGPELLIRYENEEAVDDSQLPKDRFSAERLKGVDSTLKIQPAELGDSAVYLCASSTGTSWIVGQFFGPGTRLTVL.

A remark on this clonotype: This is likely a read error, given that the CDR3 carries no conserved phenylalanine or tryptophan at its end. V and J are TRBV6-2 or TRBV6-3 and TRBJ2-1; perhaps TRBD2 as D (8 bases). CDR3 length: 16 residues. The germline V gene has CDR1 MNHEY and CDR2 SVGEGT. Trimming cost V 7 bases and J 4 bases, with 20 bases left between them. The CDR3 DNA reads TGTGCCAGCACTCCCCGACAGGGACTAGATTACAATGAGCAGTTCATC. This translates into CASTPRQGLDYNEQFI.

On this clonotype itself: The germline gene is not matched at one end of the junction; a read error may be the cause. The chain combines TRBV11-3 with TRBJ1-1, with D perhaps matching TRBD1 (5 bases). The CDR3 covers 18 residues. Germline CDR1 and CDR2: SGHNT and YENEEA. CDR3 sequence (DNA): TGTGCCAACAGCTTATTTGGGCCGCCGGGACGAATGAACACCGAAGCTTTCTTT. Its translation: CANSLFGPPGRMNTEAFF.

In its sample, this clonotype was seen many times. The CDR3 region is CSARGRDVNYGYTF. CDR3 DNA: TGCAGTGCTAGAGGGCGGGACGTCAACTATGGCTACACCTTC. The V and J genes are TRBV20-1 and TRBJ1-2; possible D gene TRBD1, 5 bases. Deletions cut 1 base from V and 2 bases from J, with 11 bases between. Germline CDR1 and CDR2: DFQATT and SNEGSKA (reference sequence). CDR3 length: 14 residues.

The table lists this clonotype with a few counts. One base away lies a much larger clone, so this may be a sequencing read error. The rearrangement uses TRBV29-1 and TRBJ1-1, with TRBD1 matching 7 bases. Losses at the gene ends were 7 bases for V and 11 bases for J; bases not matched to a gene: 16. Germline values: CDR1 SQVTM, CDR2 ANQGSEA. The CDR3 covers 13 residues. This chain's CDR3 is CSADKEKGAGAFF. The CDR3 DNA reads TGCAGCGCTGATAAGGAAAAGGGGGCTGGGGCTTTCTTT.

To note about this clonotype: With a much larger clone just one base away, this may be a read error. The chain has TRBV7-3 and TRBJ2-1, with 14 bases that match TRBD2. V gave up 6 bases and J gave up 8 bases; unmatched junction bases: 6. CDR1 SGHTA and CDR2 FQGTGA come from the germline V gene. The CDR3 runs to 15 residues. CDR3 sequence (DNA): TGTGCCAGCAGATTCGGGACTAGCGGGAGCCATGAGCAGTTCTTC. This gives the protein CASRFGTSGSHEQFF.

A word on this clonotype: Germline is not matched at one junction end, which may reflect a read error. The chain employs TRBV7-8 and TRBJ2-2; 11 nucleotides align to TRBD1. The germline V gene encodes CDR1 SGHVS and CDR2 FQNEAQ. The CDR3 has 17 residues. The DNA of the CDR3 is TGTGCCGGCAGCTCCCTGTCGTCGGGACAGGGGGTCGGGGAGCTGTTTTTT. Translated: CAGSSLSSGQGVGELFF.

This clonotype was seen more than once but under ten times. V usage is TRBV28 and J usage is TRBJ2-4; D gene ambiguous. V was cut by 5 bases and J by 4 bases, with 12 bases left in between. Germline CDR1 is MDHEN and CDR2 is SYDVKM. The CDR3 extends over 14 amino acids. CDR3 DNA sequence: TGTGCCAGCAGTGAACATACGCCTAAAAACATTCAGTACTTC. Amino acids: CASSEHTPKNIQYF.

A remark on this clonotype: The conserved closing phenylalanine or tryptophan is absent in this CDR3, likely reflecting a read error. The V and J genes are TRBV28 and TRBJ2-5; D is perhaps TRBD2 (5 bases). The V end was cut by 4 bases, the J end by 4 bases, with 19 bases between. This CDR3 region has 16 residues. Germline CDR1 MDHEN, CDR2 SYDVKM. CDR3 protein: CASSSPLGGSTETQYL. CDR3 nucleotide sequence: TGTGCCAGCAGTTCACCCCTCGGAGGTAGCACAGAGACCCAGTACCTC.

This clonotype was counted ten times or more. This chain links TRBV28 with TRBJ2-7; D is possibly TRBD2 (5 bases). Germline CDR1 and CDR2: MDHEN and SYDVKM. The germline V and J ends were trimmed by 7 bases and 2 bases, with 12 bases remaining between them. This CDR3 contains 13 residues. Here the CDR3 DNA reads TGTGCCAGCATAGACGGGATTACCTACGAGCAGTACTTC. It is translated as CASIDGITYEQYF.

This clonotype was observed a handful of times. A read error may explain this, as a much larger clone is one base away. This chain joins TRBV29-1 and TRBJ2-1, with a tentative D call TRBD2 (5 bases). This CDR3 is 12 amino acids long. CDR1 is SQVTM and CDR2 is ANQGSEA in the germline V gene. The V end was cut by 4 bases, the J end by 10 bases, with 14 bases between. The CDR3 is CSVGPTGKEQFF. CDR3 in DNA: TGCAGCGTTGGACCTACGGGAAAAGAGCAGTTCTTC.

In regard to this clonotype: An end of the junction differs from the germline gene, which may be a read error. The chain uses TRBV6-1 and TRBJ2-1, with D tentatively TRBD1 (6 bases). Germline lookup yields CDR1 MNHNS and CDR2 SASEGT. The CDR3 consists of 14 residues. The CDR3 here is CARSEGVRIDEQFF. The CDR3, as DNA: TGTGCCCGCAGTGAGGGGGTGCGGATAGATGAGCAGTTCTTC.

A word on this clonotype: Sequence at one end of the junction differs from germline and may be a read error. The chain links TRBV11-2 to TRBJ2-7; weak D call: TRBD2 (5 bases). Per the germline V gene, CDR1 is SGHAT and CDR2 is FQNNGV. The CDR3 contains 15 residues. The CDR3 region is CVSNLTFGEGVEQYF. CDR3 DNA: TGTGTCAGCAACTTAACCTTCGGGGAAGGCGTCGAGCAGTACTTC.

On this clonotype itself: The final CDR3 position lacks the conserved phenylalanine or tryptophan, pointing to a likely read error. The CDR3 is CASSAQGPLEKLFS. Here the CDR3 DNA reads TGTGCCAGTAGCGCCCAGGGACCCCTTGAAAAACTGTTTTCT. The V gene is TRBV4-2, the J gene TRBJ1-4; D might be TRBD1 (5 bases). V was pared by 9 bases and J by 7 bases, with 18 bases between. The CDR3 spans 14 residues. The V gene's germline CDR1 is LGHNA and CDR2 YNFKEQ.

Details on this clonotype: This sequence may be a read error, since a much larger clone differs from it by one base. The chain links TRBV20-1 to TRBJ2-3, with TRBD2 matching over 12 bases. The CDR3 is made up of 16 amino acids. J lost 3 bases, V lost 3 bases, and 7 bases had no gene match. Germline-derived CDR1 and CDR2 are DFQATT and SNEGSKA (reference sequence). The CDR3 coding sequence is TGCAGTGCTAGCCCTAGCGGGGGGGCCTGGACAGATACGCAGTATTTT. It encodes CSASPSGGAWTDTQYF.

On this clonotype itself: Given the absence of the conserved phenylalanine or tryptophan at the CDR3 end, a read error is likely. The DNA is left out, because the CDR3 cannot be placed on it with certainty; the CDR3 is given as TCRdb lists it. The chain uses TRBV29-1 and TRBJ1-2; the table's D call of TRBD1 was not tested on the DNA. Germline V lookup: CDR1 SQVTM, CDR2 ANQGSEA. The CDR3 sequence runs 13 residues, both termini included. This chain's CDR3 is CSASETGQLGFTL.

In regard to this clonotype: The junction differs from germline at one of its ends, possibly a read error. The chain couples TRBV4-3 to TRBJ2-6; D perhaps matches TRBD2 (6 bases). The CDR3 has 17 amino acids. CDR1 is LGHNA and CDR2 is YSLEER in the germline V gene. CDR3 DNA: TGCGTCAGCAGCCAAGATCGGGCGGGAAGCGGGGCCAACGTCCTGACTTTC. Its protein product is CVSSQDRAGSGANVLTF.

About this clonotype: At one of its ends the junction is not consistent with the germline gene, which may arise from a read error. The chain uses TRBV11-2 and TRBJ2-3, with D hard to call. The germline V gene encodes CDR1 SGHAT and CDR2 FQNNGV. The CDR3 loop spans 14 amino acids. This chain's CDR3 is CANSLDLVADTQYF. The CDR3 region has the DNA TGTGCCAACAGCTTAGATCTGGTGGCAGATACGCAGTATTTT. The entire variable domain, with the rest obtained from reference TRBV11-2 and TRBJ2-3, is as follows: EAGVAQSPRYKIIEKRQSVAFWCNPISGHATLYWYQQILGQGPKLLIQFQNNGVVDDSQLPKDRFSAERLKGVDSTLKIQPAKLEDSAVYLCANSLDLVADTQYFGPGTRLTVL.

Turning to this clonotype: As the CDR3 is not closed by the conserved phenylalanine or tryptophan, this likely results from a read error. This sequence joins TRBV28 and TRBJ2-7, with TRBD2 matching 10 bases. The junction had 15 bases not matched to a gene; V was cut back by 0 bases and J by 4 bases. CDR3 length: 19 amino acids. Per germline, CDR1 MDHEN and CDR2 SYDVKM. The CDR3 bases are TGTGCCAGCAGTTTATGGAATTCCCCCACTAGCGGGACGAGATACGAGCAGTACATC. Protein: CASSLWNSPTSGTRYEQYI.

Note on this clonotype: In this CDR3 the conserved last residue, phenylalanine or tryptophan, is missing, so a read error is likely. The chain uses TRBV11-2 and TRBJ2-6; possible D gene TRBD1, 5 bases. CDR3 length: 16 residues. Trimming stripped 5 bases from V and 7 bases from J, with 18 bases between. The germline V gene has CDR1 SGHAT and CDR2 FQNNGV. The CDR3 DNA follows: TGTGCCAGCAGCCCAGGGATGGTTTCCGGAGCCAACGTCCTGACTATC. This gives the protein CASSPGMVSGANVLTI.

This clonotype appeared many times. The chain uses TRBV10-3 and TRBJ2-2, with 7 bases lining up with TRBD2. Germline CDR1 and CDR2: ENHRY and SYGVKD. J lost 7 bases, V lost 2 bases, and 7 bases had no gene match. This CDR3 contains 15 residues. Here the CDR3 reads CAISETGGSGGELFF. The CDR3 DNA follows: TGTGCCATCAGTGAGACCGGGGGGTCGGGCGGGGAGCTGTTTTTT.

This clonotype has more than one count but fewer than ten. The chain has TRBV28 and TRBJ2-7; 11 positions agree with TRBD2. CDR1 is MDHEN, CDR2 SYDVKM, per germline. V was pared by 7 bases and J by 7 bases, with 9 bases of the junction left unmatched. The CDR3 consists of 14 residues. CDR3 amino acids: CASTETSGMREQYF. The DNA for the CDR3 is TGTGCCAGCACCGAGACTAGCGGGATGCGGGAGCAGTACTTC.